Detailed here is one T cell receptor (beta chain). Membership in each cohort depended on participant-reported clinical history. The data were taken from a study of blood T cell repertoires in COVID-19. For the study at large: COVID-19 samples collected from the United States, Italy and Spain covered acute and convalescent phases. Sources were T cells, B-cell-depleted T cells, or PBMCs; the material itself was cDNA or gDNA.

The trim removed 0 bases at V and 1 base at J, leaving 3 bases unmatched. Germline CDR1 is SGHRS and CDR2 is YFSETQ. This CDR3 comprises 16 residues. Original processing methods: Scientists estimated how many nucleated cells there were by amplifying reference gene primers. Measured with immunoSEQ multiplex PCR; TCRdb has only the in-frame clones, and not every one. The D gene and trimming were derived from the DNA, and the V and J assignments and clone size from that table. Among roughly 280,000 clones listed, around 90% were seen once. The sequenced sample consisted of PBMCs or T cells enriched from blood (not recorded which). This TCR was recovered from a woman aged 25-40 years with acute COVID-19. The genes are TRBV5-1 and TRBJ2-2, with 7 bases identical to TRBD1. CDR3 nucleotide sequence: TGCGCCAGCAGCTTGGAGGGACAGAAGAACACCGGGGAGCTGTTTTTT. Translation: CASSLEGQKNTGELFF. Based on the CDR3 plus reference TRBV5-1 and TRBJ2-2, the full variable domain is KAGVTQTPRYLIKTRGQQVTLSCSPISGHRSVSWYQQTPGQGLQFLFEYFSETQRNKGNFPGRFSGRQFSNSRSEMNVSTLELGDSALYLCASSLEGQKNTGELFFGEGSRLTVL.